Below, 30 T cell receptor beta chains from the same sample are listed, as sequenced in a study of cytomegalovirus exposure and HLA in healthy donors. Amplification used 60 Vbeta primers and 13 Jbeta primers. Profiled with immunoSEQ multiplex PCR; TCRdb holds only in-frame clones, not every one. There are around 300,000 clones in the sample; about 90% occur only once, and approximately 2.4% lies in the top ten. Sequenced sample: PBMCs. Receptors were obtained from a woman younger than 30 in good health and CMV-seronegative.

V and J are TRBV27 and TRBJ2-7, with TRBD2 as a possible D gene (5 bases). Per germline, CDR1 MNHEY and CDR2 SMNVEV (reference sequence). This CDR3 spans 15 amino acids. V dropped 4 bases and J dropped 2 bases, with 15 bases sitting between them. DNA of the CDR3: TGTGCCAGCAGTTCCTTTTTAGCGAACCCCTACGAGCAGTACTTC. It is translated as CASSSFLANPYEQYF.

V is TRBV28 and J is TRBJ1-2; 8 bases are a match to TRBD1. Per the germline V gene, CDR1 is MDHEN and CDR2 is SYDVKM. V was clipped by 4 bases and J by 3 bases; unmatched bases: 7. CDR3 length equals 15 residues. In nucleotides, the CDR3 is TGTGCCAGCAGTTCTACCTTGACAGGGGACTATGGCTACACCTTC. Translating gives CASSSTLTGDYGYTF.

This chain links TRBV10-3 with TRBJ2-7; TRBD1 might be the D (6 bases). Looked up from germline, CDR1 is ENHRY and CDR2 is SYGVKD. The V end lost 3 bases, the J end lost 3 bases, and 18 bases lay between the germline ends. The CDR3 has 16 amino acids. CDR3 DNA sequence: TGTGCCATCAGTGACTTGGAGGCAGGGGACCTCTACGAGCAGTACTTC. Its protein product is CAISDLEAGDLYEQYF.

A single count supports this clone. V is TRBV7-2 and J is TRBJ2-7; 9 nucleotides match TRBD2. Germline V gives CDR1 SGHTA, CDR2 FQGNSA. V shed 5 bases and J 3 bases; nucleotides not matched to a gene: 11. The CDR3 sequence is 16 residues long. CDR3 sequence reads: CASSAGLAPQLYEQYF. CDR3 coding DNA: TGTGCCAGCAGCGCTGGACTAGCGCCGCAGCTCTACGAGCAGTACTTC.

The count of this clone is one. Other DNA sequences from this sample encode an identical CDR3 as well. The genes are TRBV5-1 and TRBJ1-2; TRBD1 agrees at 9 bases. Per the germline V gene, CDR1 is SGHRS and CDR2 is YFSETQ. The length of the CDR3 is 14 residues. Trimming at V came to 4 bases and at J to 5 bases, leaving 6 bases not matched to a gene. The CDR3 nucleotides read TGCGCCAGCAGCCCCGGACAGGGGACTTATGGCTACACCTTC. Translated: CASSPGQGTYGYTF.

The V gene is TRBV6-6, the J gene TRBJ1-2; tentatively, D is TRBD1 (5 bases). The germline gives CDR1 MNHNY, CDR2 SVGAGI (reference sequence). The CDR3 length is 14 residues. V dropped 5 bases and J dropped 4 bases, with 14 bases sitting between them. CDR3: CASSGGGGFYGYTF. In nucleotides, the CDR3 is TGTGCCAGCAGTGGAGGCGGGGGATTCTATGGCTACACCTTC.

V gene TRBV6-1 combines with J gene TRBJ2-7; 7 nucleotides line up with TRBD1. CDR1 MNHNS and CDR2 SASEGT come from the germline V gene. V gave up 7 bases and J gave up 2 bases; unmatched junction bases: 8. There are 14 residues in the CDR3. CDR3 DNA sequence: TGTGCCAGCACCTCCGCACAGGGGACCTACGAGCAGTACTTC. Translation: CASTSAQGTYEQYF.

The chain uses TRBV19 and TRBJ2-7; 7 bases are a match to TRBD2. The CDR3 length is 17 residues. V gave up 3 bases and J gave up 0 bases; unmatched junction bases: 11. The germline V gene has CDR1 LNHDA and CDR2 SQIVND (reference sequence). CDR3 sequence: CASSIARGDGPSYEQYF. The CDR3 DNA is TGTGCCAGTAGTATCGCCCGGGGGGACGGGCCCTCCTACGAGCAGTACTTC.

V usage is TRBV18 and J usage is TRBJ1-1, with unresolved D. Germline V gene sequence: CDR1 KGHSH, CDR2 LQKENI. This CDR3 is built from 16 residues. V dropped 1 base and J dropped 2 bases, with 14 bases sitting between them. The DNA for the CDR3 is TGTGCCAGCTCACCACTAGACGGGAAAGGTAACACTGAAGCTTTCTTT. Encoded protein: CASSPLDGKGNTEAFF. The full variable domain, completed using reference TRBV18 and TRBJ1-1, is NAGVMQNPRHLVRRRGQEARLRCSPMKGHSHVYWYRQLPEEGLKFMVYLQKENIIDESGMPKERFSAEFPKEGPSILRIQQVVRGDSAAYFCASSPLDGKGNTEAFFGQGTRLTVV.

The CDR3 nucleotides are TGTGCCAGCAGCGTGGGTCGAGGCAGGGTTGGGGGCTACACCTTC. It encodes CASSVGRGRVGGYTF. This chain joins TRBV9 and TRBJ1-2, with D possibly matching TRBD1 (5 bases). The CDR3 loop spans 15 amino acids. CDR1 and CDR2 (germline): SGDLS, YYNGEE. The V end lost 2 bases, the J end lost 8 bases, and 19 bases lay between the germline ends. Based on the CDR3 plus reference TRBV9 and TRBJ1-2, the full variable domain is DSGVTQTPKHLITATGQRVTLRCSPRSGDLSVYWYQQSLDQGLQFLIQYYNGEERAKGNILERFSAQQFPDLHSELNLSSLELGDSALYFCASSVGRGRVGGYTFGSGTRLTVV.

J is TRBJ2-7 and V is TRBV5-6; TRBD1 matches 8 bases. The junction had 10 bases not matched to a gene; V was cut back by 6 bases and J by 2 bases. CDR1 and CDR2 (germline): SGHDT, YYEEEE. This CDR3 is 15 amino acids long. CDR3 nucleotides: TGTGCCAGCACCCTTGGGACAGGTCCAGCCTACGAGCAGTACTTC. Amino acid sequence: CASTLGTGPAYEQYF.

CDR3 nucleotide sequence: TGTGCCAGCAGCGTAGGTCAACAGGTTGAGGGCTACACCTTC. This codes for CASSVGQQVEGYTF. The V gene is TRBV9, the J gene TRBJ1-2; a possible D gene is TRBD1 (5 bases). Germline V gives CDR1 SGDLS, CDR2 YYNGEE. Trimming removed 0 bases from V and 8 bases from J, with 14 bases in between. The CDR3 has 14 residues.

CDR3 region: CAISPRRGGQGAGNTIYF. The CDR3 DNA reads as TGTGCCATCAGCCCTCGCCGCGGGGGACAGGGGGCTGGAAACACCATATATTTT. V and J are TRBV10-3 and TRBJ1-3; 11 bases are a match to TRBD1. V lost 6 bases to trimming and J lost 2 bases; unmatched junction nucleotides: 12. CDR1 is ENHRY, CDR2 SYGVKD, per germline. The length of the CDR3 is 18 residues.

V and J are TRBV9 and TRBJ1-1, with TRBD1 as a possible D gene (6 bases). Trimming shortened V by 7 bases and J by 11 bases, and 21 bases separated the two germline ends. The CDR3 consists of 13 residues. CDR1 and CDR2 from the germline V gene are SGDLS and YYNGEE. The CDR3 region is CASAGQGQVRAFF. CDR3 bases: TGTGCCAGCGCCGGGCAGGGGCAAGTACGGGCTTTCTTT.

J is TRBJ1-2 and V is TRBV18; TRBD1 might be the D (5 bases). V lost 4 bases to trimming and J lost 2 bases, with 17 bases between them. Looked up from germline, CDR1 is KGHSH and CDR2 is LQKENI. The CDR3 runs to 16 residues. CDR3 sequence: CASSLDPRGKNYGYTF. CDR3 DNA sequence: TGTGCCAGCTCACTCGACCCAAGGGGCAAGAACTATGGCTACACCTTC.

The chain employs TRBV7-6 and TRBJ2-5, with D possibly matching TRBD2 (7 bases). The germline V gene encodes CDR1 SGHVS and CDR2 FNYEAQ. The CDR3 runs 14 residues. Trimming cost V 4 bases and J 5 bases, with 14 bases left between them. Here the CDR3 reads CASSYGGPGETQYF. CDR3 DNA sequence: TGTGCCAGCAGCTACGGGGGGCCAGGGGAGACCCAGTACTTC.

The rearrangement links TRBV7-2 to TRBJ2-7; D is ambiguous. CDR1 is SGHTA and CDR2 is FQGNSA in the germline V gene. Trimming removed 1 base from V and 1 base from J, with 8 bases in between. This CDR3 has 14 residues. The CDR3 region has the DNA TGTGCCAGCAGCTTAGAAGCTTTTTCCTACGAGCAGTACTTC. Residues: CASSLEAFSYEQYF.

The chain has TRBV7-9 and TRBJ2-5; 7 nucleotides agree with TRBD1. The trim removed 4 bases at V and 0 bases at J, leaving 2 bases unmatched. Germline values: CDR1 SEHNR, CDR2 FQNEAQ (reference sequence). The CDR3 spans 14 residues. The DNA for the CDR3 is TGTGCCAGCAGCTCAGGGACAGACCAAGAGACCCAGTACTTC. This encodes CASSSGTDQETQYF.

This clone came up a few times. V usage is TRBV6-5 and J usage is TRBJ2-2, with D uncertain. The germline V and J ends were trimmed by 6 bases and 6 bases, with 11 bases remaining between them. The germline gives CDR1 MNHEY, CDR2 SVGAGI. The CDR3 contains 13 residues. CDR3 amino acids: CASSPLGAGELFF. CDR3 DNA sequence: TGTGCCAGCAGCCCCCTAGGCGCCGGGGAGCTGTTTTTT.

V is TRBV7-9 and J is TRBJ2-7; 11 bases align to TRBD1. Per the germline V gene, CDR1 is SEHNR and CDR2 is FQNEAQ (reference sequence). The CDR3 loop spans 14 amino acids. Unmatched junction bases numbered 3, after V lost 5 bases and J lost 3 bases. The CDR3 DNA sequence: TGTGCCAGCAGCCGGGGGACAGGGGGCTACGAGCAGTACTTC. Amino acid sequence: CASSRGTGGYEQYF.

V usage is TRBV7-2 and J usage is TRBJ2-5, with TRBD2 identical over 11 bases. The CDR3 contains 14 residues. J gave up 5 bases and V 4 bases, and 3 bases lay outside the gene matches. CDR1 SGHTA and CDR2 FQGNSA come from the germline V gene. This CDR3 is CASSYVAGGETQYF. The CDR3 DNA reads as TGTGCCAGCAGCTACGTAGCGGGGGGGGAGACCCAGTACTTC. Drawing the rest from reference TRBV7-2 and TRBJ2-5, the complete variable domain is GAGVSQSPSNKVTEKGKDVELRCDPISGHTALYWYRQSLGQGLEFLIYFQGNSAPDKSGLPSDRFSAERTGGSVSTLTIQRTQQEDSAVYLCASSYVAGGETQYFGPGTRLLVL.

The chain is built from TRBV2 and TRBJ1-2; weak D call: TRBD1 (6 bases). Trimming stripped 6 bases from V and 0 bases from J, with 17 bases between. The CDR3 covers 16 residues. In germline, CDR1 is SNHLY, CDR2 FYNNEI. In DNA, the CDR3 is TGTGCCAGCAGCAACAGGGCTACACCCCCTAACTATGGCTACACCTTC. Translating gives CASSNRATPPNYGYTF.

The chain employs TRBV10-2 and TRBJ2-5; 16 bases are a match to TRBD2. CDR3 length equals 17 residues. V trimming: 6 bases; J trimming: 3 bases; junction bases outside the gene matches: 7. Germline assignment: CDR1 WSHSY and CDR2 SAAADI. The CDR3 loop is CASSRTGTSGGEETQYF. The CDR3 bases are TGCGCCAGCAGCCGCACCGGGACTAGCGGGGGGGAAGAGACCCAGTACTTC.

The genes are TRBV7-3 and TRBJ1-6; 9 bases match TRBD1. The CDR3 has 15 residues. CDR1 is SGHTA, CDR2 FQGTGA, per germline. The ends lost 5 bases at V and 7 bases at J; junction bases unmatched: 6. Written as DNA, the CDR3 is TGTGCCAGCAGCCTAATGGGACAGGGCAATTCACCCCTCCACTTT. Residues: CASSLMGQGNSPLHF.

This clone was observed a few times. The gene calls are TRBV7-6 and TRBJ2-7, with D perhaps TRBD1 (6 bases). CDR3 length equals 13 residues. Germline loops: CDR1 SGHVS, CDR2 FNYEAQ. V was pared by 3 bases and J by 6 bases, with 12 bases between. The CDR3 region is CASSLGHTVEQYF. The CDR3 nucleotides read TGTGCCAGCAGCTTGGGACACACGGTCGAGCAGTACTTC.

The rearrangement links TRBV9 to TRBJ2-7; TRBD2 matches at 11 bases. The V and J ends lost 1 base and 4 bases, in that order; junction bases with no gene match: 4. CDR3 length: 15 amino acids. In germline, CDR1 is SGDLS, CDR2 YYNGEE. The CDR3 sequence is CASSVYGTSGYEQYF. DNA of the CDR3: TGTGCCAGCAGCGTATACGGGACTAGCGGATACGAGCAGTACTTC. Supplemented by reference TRBV9 and TRBJ2-7, the full variable domain reads DSGVTQTPKHLITATGQRVTLRCSPRSGDLSVYWYQQSLDQGLQFLIQYYNGEERAKGNILERFSAQQFPDLHSELNLSSLELGDSALYFCASSVYGTSGYEQYFGPGTRLTVT.

The chain's CDR3 is CSVKGLSEAFF. The CDR3 DNA reads as TGCAGCGTTAAAGGATTGAGTGAAGCTTTCTTT. This rearrangement joins TRBV29-1 to TRBJ1-1; D not resolved. V was clipped by 5 bases and J by 7 bases, with 11 bases between them. Germline values: CDR1 SQVTM, CDR2 ANQGSEA. The length of the CDR3 is 11 residues.

The V call is TRBV9, the J call TRBJ2-3; D is uncertain. The CDR3 has 15 amino acids. V lost 0 bases and J 4 bases, leaving 12 bases between the germline ends. Germline V CDR1 and CDR2: SGDLS, YYNGEE. The CDR3 bases are TGTGCCAGCAGCGTAGTTGGTAGTATGGCAGATACGCAGTATTTT. Encoded protein: CASSVVGSMADTQYF.

This chain connects TRBV11-1 to TRBJ2-5; 8 positions match TRBD2. The J call may be wrong; the DNA end is better matched by TRBJ2-7. CDR1 is SGHAT and CDR2 is FQDESV in the germline V gene (reference sequence). The CDR3 sequence is 14 residues long. The CDR3, as DNA: TGTGCCAGCAGCGACATCGGGGGGGCCTACGAGCAGTACTTC. It yields the protein CASSDIGGAYEQYF.

Remarks on this clone: Other DNA sequences of this sample code for an identical CDR3. The chain recombines TRBV15 with TRBJ1-3, with 9 bases that match TRBD1. After removal of 4 bases from V and 4 bases from J, the junction contained 5 bases not matched to a gene. The CDR3 extends over 15 amino acids. Per germline, CDR1 LNHNV and CDR2 YYDKDF (reference sequence). In nucleotides, the CDR3 is TGTGCCACCAGCATCGGGACAGGGCGAGGAAACACCATATATTTT. Its translation: CATSIGTGRGNTIYF.